This TCR beta chain comes out of a study of high-grade serous ovarian cancer treatment subgroups. Whole-study context: Samples averaged roughly 15,000 reads and about 7,500 unique TCR beta rearrangements.

Tumor samples were taken before definitive surgery or chemotherapy. Clones were read by immunoSEQ multiplex PCR, and TCRdb kept only the in-frame ones, dropping some. The repertoire holds about 33,000 clones, with 75% to 85% as singletons. With 3 bases removed from V and 9 bases from J, the gap between germline ends came to 12 bases. Germline lookup yields CDR1 MDHEN and CDR2 SYDVKM. The CDR3 totals 12 residues. The clonotype originates from a human donor with high-grade serous ovarian cancer. The specimen sequenced was tumor tissue. The chain uses TRBV28 and TRBJ2-7; the D gene is possibly TRBD2 (6 bases). The chain's CDR3 is CASSFGGNRQYF. The DNA of the CDR3 is TGTGCCAGCAGTTTTGGGGGGAACCGGCAGTACTTC.